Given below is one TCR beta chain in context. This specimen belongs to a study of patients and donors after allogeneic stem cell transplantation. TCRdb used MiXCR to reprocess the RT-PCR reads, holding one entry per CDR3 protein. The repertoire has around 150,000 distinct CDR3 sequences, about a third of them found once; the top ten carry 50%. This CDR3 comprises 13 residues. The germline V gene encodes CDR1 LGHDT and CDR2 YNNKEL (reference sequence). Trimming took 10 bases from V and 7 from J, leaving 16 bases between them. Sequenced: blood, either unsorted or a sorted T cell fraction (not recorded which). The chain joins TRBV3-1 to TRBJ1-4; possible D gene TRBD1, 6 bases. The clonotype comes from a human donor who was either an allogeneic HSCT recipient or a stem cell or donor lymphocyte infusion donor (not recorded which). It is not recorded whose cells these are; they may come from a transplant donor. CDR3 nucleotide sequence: TGTGCCACGAGCGGGGGCAGGGGTGAAAAACTGTTTTTT. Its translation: CATSGGRGEKLFF.